Sequencing of this TCR beta chain was carried out in a study of blood T cell repertoires in COVID-19. Looking at the study overall: From T cells, B-cell-depleted T cells, or PBMCs came the material, which was cDNA or gDNA.

This CDR3 contains 15 residues. Trimming left V 6 bases short and J 0 bases short, with 11 bases between. Germline lookup yields CDR1 MDHEN and CDR2 SYDVKM. Seattle cases were enrolled at active infection and followed longitudinally. Original processing notes: Researchers report that nucleated cell counts were estimated from reference gene primer amplification. Sequenced by immunoSEQ multiplex PCR; TCRdb stores in-frame clones only, minus some. V, J and clone size derive from that table, while D and trimming were established from the DNA sequence. The repertoire has a few hundred thousand clones, around nine tenths of them found once; the top ten carry approximately 5.1%.

The sequenced material came from peripheral blood. The source of this sequence is a woman aged 60-70 years with COVID-19, enrolled during active disease. The chain combines TRBV28 with TRBJ2-2, with D possibly being TRBD2 (5 bases). The CDR3 region is CASRPSRANTGELFF. In DNA, the CDR3 is TGTGCCAGCAGACCCTCGAGGGCGAACACCGGGGAGCTGTTTTTT. Full variable domain (rest looked up from reference TRBV28 and TRBJ2-2): DVKVTQSSRYLVKRTGEKVFLECVQDMDHENMFWYRQDPGLGLRLIYFSYDVKMKEKGDIPEGYSVSREKKERFSLILESASTNQTSMYLCASRPSRANTGELFFGEGSRLTVL.